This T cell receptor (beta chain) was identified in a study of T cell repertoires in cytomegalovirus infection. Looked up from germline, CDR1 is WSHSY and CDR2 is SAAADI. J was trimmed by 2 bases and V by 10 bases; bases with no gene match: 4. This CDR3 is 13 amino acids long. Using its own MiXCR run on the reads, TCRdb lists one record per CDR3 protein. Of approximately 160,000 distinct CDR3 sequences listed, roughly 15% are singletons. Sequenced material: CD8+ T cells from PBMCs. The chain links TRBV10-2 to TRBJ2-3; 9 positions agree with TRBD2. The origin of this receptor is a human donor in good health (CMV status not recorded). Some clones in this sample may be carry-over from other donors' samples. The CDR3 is CANSGGITDTQYF. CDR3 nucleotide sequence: TGCGCCAATAGCGGGGGTATCACAGATACGCAGTATTTT.